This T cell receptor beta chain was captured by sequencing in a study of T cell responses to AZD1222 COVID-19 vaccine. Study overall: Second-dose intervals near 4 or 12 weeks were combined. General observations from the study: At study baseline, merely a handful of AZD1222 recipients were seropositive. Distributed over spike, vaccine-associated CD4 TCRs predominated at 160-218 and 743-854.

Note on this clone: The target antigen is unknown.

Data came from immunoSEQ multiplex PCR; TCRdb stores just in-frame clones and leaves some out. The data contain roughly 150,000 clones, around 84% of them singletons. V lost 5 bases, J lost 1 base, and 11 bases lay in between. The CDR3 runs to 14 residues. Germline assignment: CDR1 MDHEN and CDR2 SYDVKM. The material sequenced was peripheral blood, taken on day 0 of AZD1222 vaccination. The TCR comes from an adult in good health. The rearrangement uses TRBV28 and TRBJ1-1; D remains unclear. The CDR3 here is CASSPLRENTEAFF. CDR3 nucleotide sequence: TGTGCCAGCAGTCCCCTAAGGGAGAACACTGAAGCTTTCTTT.